This TCR beta chain was documented in a study of T cell responses to AZD1222 COVID-19 vaccine. Study-level points and caveats: Epitopes outside B.1.351 and B.1.1.7 mutated regions reportedly drew nearly half of spike TCRs. It was only 6 or 7 AZD1222 recipients who were seropositive at baseline. Donors, mostly white British, included more females; clonal diversity was possibly underestimated. Sampling that yielded the repertoires occurred only after the peak T cell response.

About this clone itself: Antigen: not known.

The CDR3 runs to 14 residues. Germline V lookup: CDR1 KGHSH, CDR2 LQKENI. V was pared by 4 bases and J by 9 bases, with 8 bases of the junction left unmatched. Sequencing used immunoSEQ multiplex PCR; TCRdb keeps in-frame clones, though not all of them. The table records approximately 150,000 clones, 90% of them present only once. This chain joins TRBV18 and TRBJ2-1, with 8 nucleotides matching TRBD2. The source material was peripheral blood, sampled 28 days after the second AZD1222 dose. This receptor was obtained from an adult who received the AZD1222 COVID-19 vaccine. For the CDR3, the DNA is TGTGCCAGCTCACTTCTTACCCGGGGGGGTGAGCAGTTCTTC. This sequence encodes CASSLLTRGGEQFF.